This TCR beta chain was captured in a study of blood T cell repertoires in COVID-19. Study-level information: The samples span acute and convalescent COVID-19 from the United States, Italy and Spain. PBMCs, B-cell-depleted T cells, or T cells were the source of the cDNA or gDNA that made up the material.

The authors' processing: Nucleated cell number was recorded as an estimate derived from reference gene primer amplification. TCRdb's copy holds only in-frame clones and misses some; the assay was immunoSEQ multiplex PCR. V and J calls and clone size are as listed in that table; D and trimming were resolved from the DNA. The sample lists about 390,000 clones; about 83% were seen once. Recovered status in Cohort 3 required two negative PCRs, clearance, or symptom resolution. This clone was seen a single time. The receptor was isolated from a woman aged 50 to 60 who had recovered from COVID-19. Sequenced input: PBMCs or T cells enriched from blood (not recorded which).

This chain's CDR3 is CASEGPGTQYF. DNA for the CDR3: TGTGCCAGCGAGGGTCCCGGTACGCAGTATTTT. The genes are TRBV21-1 and TRBJ2-3; TRBD2, the D gene given by the table, was not confirmed from the DNA. TRBV21-1 is labeled a pseudogene. This CDR3 is 11 amino acids long.